This paragraph covers one T cell receptor beta chain sequence. What it binds is not known. The CDR3 consists of 15 residues. V gave up 10 bases and J gave up 0 bases; unmatched junction bases: 7. Germline V lookup: CDR1 MDHEN, CDR2 SYDVKM. Method: immunoSEQ multiplex PCR; TCRdb's copy keeps in-frame clones and lacks some. The sample holds fewer than 6,000 clones; about 67% are singletons and the top ten take roughly two fifths. This sample is drawn from a study of CD8 T cell repertoires and HIV-1 epitope variants. The specimen was cultured CD8+ T cells derived from PBMCs. The origin of this receptor is a male donor with HIV. This sequence joins TRBV28 and TRBJ2-1; 9 bases map to TRBD2. This CDR3 is CATKREVSSYNEQFF. The CDR3 DNA sequence: TGTGCCACTAAGCGGGAGGTTAGCTCCTACAATGAGCAGTTCTTC.